These 14 T cell receptor beta chains originate from one sample sequenced in a study of metastatic and nonmetastatic thyroid tumors. No patient received treatment before thyroid surgery. TCRdb called clones again from the PCR reads with MiXCR. This table has 40,000 to 45,000 clones, around 2.9% appearing once. What was sequenced was blood. Source of these receptors: a female donor with papillary thyroid cancer or a benign thyroid nodule (not recorded which). Some clones in this sample may be carry-over from other donors' samples.

This clone appeared a few times. This chain connects TRBV11-3 to TRBJ1-6; 9 nucleotides line up with TRBD1. Germline V gene sequence: CDR1 SGHNT, CDR2 YENEEA. The junction had 5 bases not matched to a gene; V was cut back by 5 bases and J by 0 bases. The CDR3 is 17 amino acids. CDR3 coding DNA: TGTGCCAGCAGCCCAGGACAGGGGAGCTCCTATAATTCACCCCTCCACTTT. As protein: CASSPGQGSSYNSPLHF. The variable domain in full, completed from reference TRBV11-3 and TRBJ1-6, reads EAGVVQSPRYKIIEKKQPVAFWCNPISGHNTLYWYLQNLGQGPELLIRYENEEAVDDSQLPKDRFSAERLKGVDSTLKIQPAELGDSAVYLCASSPGQGSSYNSPLHFGNGTRLTVT.

The chain combines TRBV20-1 with TRBJ2-2; the D gene is possibly TRBD1 (5 bases). The germline V gene encodes CDR1 DFQATT and CDR2 SNEGSKA (reference sequence). CDR3 length: 11 amino acids. The CDR3 reads CIVQGTGELFF. Written as DNA, the CDR3 is TGCATTGTCCAGGGCACCGGGGAGCTGTTTTTT.

This clone was observed at least ten times. The rearrangement uses TRBV14 and TRBJ2-7, with 10 bases fitting TRBD2. Trimming took 2 bases from V and 9 from J; bases not matched to a gene: 13. Per germline, CDR1 SGHDN and CDR2 FVKESK. This CDR3 contains 16 residues. The CDR3 DNA reads as TGTGCCAGCAGCCAACTTCTCAAGCGGGGGGGGGAGGTGCAGTACTTC. Protein product: CASSQLLKRGGEVQYF. Full variable domain (remainder filled in from reference TRBV14 and TRBJ2-7): EAGVTQFPSHSVIEKGQTVTLRCDPISGHDNLYWYRRVMGKEIKFLLHFVKESKQDESGMPNNRFLAERTGGTYSTLKVQPAELEDSGVYFCASSQLLKRGGEVQYFGPGTRLTVT.

This clone showed up many times. The CDR3 nucleotides are TGTGCCAGCAGCGTAGAGAGGGAGGATACGCAGTATTTT. This gives the protein CASSVEREDTQYF. The chain carries TRBV9 and TRBJ2-3, with D perhaps TRBD2 (5 bases). V shed 0 bases and J shed 6 bases, with 8 bases lying between them. The CDR3 is 13 residues long. Germline V CDR1 and CDR2: SGDLS, YYNGEE.

Remarks on this clone: The junction departs from the called germline gene at one end, perhaps through a read error. This chain joins TRBV2 and TRBJ2-5; D might be TRBD2 (5 bases). Per the germline V gene, CDR1 is SNHLY and CDR2 is FYNNEI. This CDR3 comprises 10 residues. In DNA form, the CDR3 reads TGTGCCAGCAGTGTCCGGACTCCAGACTTC. Protein: CASSVRTPDF.

J is TRBJ1-5 and V is TRBV6-1; D is uncertain. V lost 3 bases and J 2 bases, leaving 11 bases between the germline ends. The CDR3 is 15 amino acids. CDR1 MNHNS and CDR2 SASEGT come from the germline V gene. The CDR3 DNA reads TGTGCCAGCAGTGAGAGCGATGGCGGCAATCAGCCCCAGCATTTT. This codes for CASSESDGGNQPQHF.

V gene TRBV6-9 combines with J gene TRBJ2-2, with D unresolved. The CDR3 has 15 amino acids. Trimming stripped 3 bases from V and 2 bases from J, with 10 bases between. Per the germline V gene, CDR1 is MNHGY and CDR2 is SVAAGI. CDR3 in DNA: TGTGCCAGCAGTTACGACATGGGAAACACCGGGGAGCTGTTTTTT. Translated: CASSYDMGNTGELFF.

The genes are TRBV6-1 and TRBJ2-1; 9 bases are a match to TRBD1. The CDR3 covers 16 residues. Unmatched junction bases numbered 7, after V lost 6 bases and J lost 1 base. Germline values: CDR1 MNHNS, CDR2 SASEGT. The CDR3 region is CASRPTGTGSYNEQFF. For the CDR3, the DNA is TGTGCCAGCAGACCTACCGGGACAGGGTCCTACAATGAGCAGTTCTTC.

This clone has at least ten counts. This chain connects TRBV20-1 to TRBJ1-4; 8 bases agree with TRBD1. Trimming cost V 3 bases and J 10 bases; bases outside gene matches: 4. Germline values: CDR1 DFQATT, CDR2 SNEGSKA (reference sequence). The CDR3 is 12 amino acids. The CDR3 bases are TGCAGTGCTAGGGACAGGGAGGGAAAACTGTTTTTT. This codes for CSARDREGKLFF.

This clone was picked up many times. V gene TRBV3-1 combines with J gene TRBJ2-1, with 8 positions matching TRBD1. J gave up 2 bases and V 0 bases, and 3 bases lay outside the gene matches. The germline CDR1 and CDR2 sequences are LGHDT and YNNKEL (reference sequence). The CDR3 totals 16 residues. Written as DNA, the CDR3 is TGTGCCAGCAGCCAAGATATGGACAGGGCCTACAATGAGCAGTTCTTC. Residues: CASSQDMDRAYNEQFF.

A remark on this clone: A much larger clonotype is one base distant, so this may be a read error. The V gene is TRBV12-3 or TRBV12-4, the J gene TRBJ2-3, with unresolved D. The V and J ends lost 5 bases and 0 bases respectively, with 3 bases between them. The CDR3 totals 12 residues. In nucleotides, the CDR3 is TGTGCCAGCAGTGCTAGCACAGATACGCAGTATTTT. Translation gives CASSASTDTQYF.

This clone appeared many times. This chain connects TRBV4-2 to TRBJ2-7, with 9 bases fitting TRBD1. Germline CDR1 and CDR2: LGHNA and YNFKEQ. V was pared by 4 bases and J by 0 bases, with 4 bases of the junction left unmatched. The CDR3 is 15 residues long. Here the CDR3 DNA reads TGTGCCAGCAGCCGGACAGGGGACGACTCCTACGAGCAGTACTTC. It encodes CASSRTGDDSYEQYF.

This clone showed up many times. The chain employs TRBV2 and TRBJ1-6, with D tentatively TRBD1 (6 bases). Germline lookup yields CDR1 SNHLY and CDR2 FYNNEI. The CDR3 is 15 residues long. The ends were cut back, 2 bases at V and 7 bases at J, with 12 bases in the middle. The CDR3 bases are TGTGCCAGCAGTGAATTTGGGGGGCAGAATTCACCCCTCCACTTT. Residues: CASSEFGGQNSPLHF.

This clone was seen only a few times. The rearrangement links TRBV6-2 or TRBV6-3 to TRBJ2-7, with 8 bases lining up with TRBD2. This CDR3 has 14 amino acids. Germline loops: CDR1 MNHEY, CDR2 SVGEGT. J was trimmed by 5 bases and V by 6 bases; bases with no gene match: 9. The DNA for the CDR3 is TGTGCCAGCAGGTCCAGCGGGAGTGGCAACGAGCAGTACTTC. Encoded protein: CASRSSGSGNEQYF.